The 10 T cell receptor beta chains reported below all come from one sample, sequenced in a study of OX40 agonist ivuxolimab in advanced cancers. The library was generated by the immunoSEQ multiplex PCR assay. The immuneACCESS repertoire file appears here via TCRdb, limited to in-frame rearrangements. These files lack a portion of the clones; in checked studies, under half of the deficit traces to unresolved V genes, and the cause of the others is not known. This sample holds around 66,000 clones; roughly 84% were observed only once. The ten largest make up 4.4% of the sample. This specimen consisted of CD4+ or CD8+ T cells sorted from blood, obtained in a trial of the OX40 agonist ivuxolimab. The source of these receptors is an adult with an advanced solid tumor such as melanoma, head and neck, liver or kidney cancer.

CDR3 sequence (DNA): TGTGCCAGCGGCCTCGGGACAGGGGGCAACGAGCAGTACTTC. This gives the protein CASGLGTGGNEQYF. J is TRBJ2-7 and V is TRBV7-6; 12 bases fit TRBD1. This CDR3 is built from 14 residues. The V gene's germline CDR1 is SGHVS and CDR2 FNYEAQ. Trimming at V came to 8 bases and at J to 5 bases, leaving 7 bases not matched to a gene.

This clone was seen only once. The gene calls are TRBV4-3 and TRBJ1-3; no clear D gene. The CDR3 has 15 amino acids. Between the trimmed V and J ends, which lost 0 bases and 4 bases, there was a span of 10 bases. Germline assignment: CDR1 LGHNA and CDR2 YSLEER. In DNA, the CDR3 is TGCGCCAGCAGCCAAGATTGGGGTTCAGGAAACACCATATATTTT. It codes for CASSQDWGSGNTIYF.

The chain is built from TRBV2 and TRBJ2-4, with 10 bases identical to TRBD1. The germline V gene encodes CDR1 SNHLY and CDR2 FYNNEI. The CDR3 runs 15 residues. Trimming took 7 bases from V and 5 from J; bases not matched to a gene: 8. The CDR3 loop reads CASNLRQGAENIQYF. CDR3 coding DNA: TGTGCCAGCAACTTAAGACAGGGGGCAGAAAACATTCAGTACTTC. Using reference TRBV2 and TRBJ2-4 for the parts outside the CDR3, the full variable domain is EPEVTQTPSHQVTQMGQEVILRCVPISNHLYFYWYRQILGQKVEFLVSFYNNEISEKSEIFDDQFSVERPDGSNFTLKIRSTKLEDSAMYFCASNLRQGAENIQYFGAGTRLSVL.

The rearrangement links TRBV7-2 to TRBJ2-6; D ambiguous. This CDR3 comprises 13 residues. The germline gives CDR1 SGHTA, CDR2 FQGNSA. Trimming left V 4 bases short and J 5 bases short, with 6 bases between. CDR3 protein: CASSSSRANVLTF. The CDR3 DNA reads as TGTGCCAGCAGCTCTTCGCGGGCCAACGTCCTGACTTTC. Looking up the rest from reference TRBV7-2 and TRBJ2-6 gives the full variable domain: GAGVSQSPSNKVTEKGKDVELRCDPISGHTALYWYRQSLGQGLEFLIYFQGNSAPDKSGLPSDRFSAERTGGSVSTLTIQRTQQEDSAVYLCASSSSRANVLTFGAGSRLTVL.

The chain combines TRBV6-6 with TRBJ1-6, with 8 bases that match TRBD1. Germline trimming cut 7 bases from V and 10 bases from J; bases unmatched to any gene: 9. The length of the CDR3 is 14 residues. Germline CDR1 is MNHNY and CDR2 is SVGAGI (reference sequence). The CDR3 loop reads CASNQGAQRSPLHF. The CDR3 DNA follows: TGTGCCAGCAATCAGGGGGCGCAAAGATCACCCCTCCACTTT.

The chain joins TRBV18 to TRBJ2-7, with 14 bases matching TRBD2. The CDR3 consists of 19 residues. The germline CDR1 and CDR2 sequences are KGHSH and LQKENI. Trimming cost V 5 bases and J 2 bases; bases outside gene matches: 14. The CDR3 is CASSNSPGLAGEGAYEQYF. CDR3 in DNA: TGTGCCAGCTCAAACTCTCCGGGACTAGCGGGGGAAGGGGCCTACGAGCAGTACTTC.

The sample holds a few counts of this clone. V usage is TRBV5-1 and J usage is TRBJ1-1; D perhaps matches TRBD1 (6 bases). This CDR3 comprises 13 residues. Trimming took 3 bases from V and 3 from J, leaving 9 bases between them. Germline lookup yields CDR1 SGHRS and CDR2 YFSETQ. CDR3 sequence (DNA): TGCGCCAGCAGCTCCCGGACAGACACTGAAGCTTTCTTT. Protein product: CASSSRTDTEAFF.

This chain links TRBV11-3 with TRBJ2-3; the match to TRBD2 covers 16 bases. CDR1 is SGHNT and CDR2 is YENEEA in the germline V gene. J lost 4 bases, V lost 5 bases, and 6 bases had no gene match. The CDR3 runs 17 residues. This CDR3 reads CASSLGLAGGTADTQYF. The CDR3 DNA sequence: TGTGCCAGCAGCCTGGGACTAGCGGGGGGGACGGCAGATACGCAGTATTTT.

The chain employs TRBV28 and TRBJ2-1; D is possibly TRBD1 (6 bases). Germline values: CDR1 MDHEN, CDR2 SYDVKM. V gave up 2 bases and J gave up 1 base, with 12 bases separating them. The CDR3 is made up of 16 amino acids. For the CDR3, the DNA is TGTGCCAGCAGTTTACGTAGCAGGGGTTCCTACAATGAGCAGTTCTTC. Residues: CASSLRSRGSYNEQFF.

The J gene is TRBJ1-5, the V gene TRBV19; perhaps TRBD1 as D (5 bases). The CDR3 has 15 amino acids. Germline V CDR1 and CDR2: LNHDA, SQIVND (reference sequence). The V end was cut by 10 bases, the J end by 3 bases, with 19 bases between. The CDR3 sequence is CATSRGTHDNQPQHF. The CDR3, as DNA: TGTGCCACCTCCCGGGGGACGCACGACAATCAGCCCCAGCATTTT. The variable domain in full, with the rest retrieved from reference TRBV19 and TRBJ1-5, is DGGITQSPKYLFRKEGQNVTLSCEQNLNHDAMYWYRQDPGQGLRLIYYSQIVNDFQKGDIAEGYSVSREKKESFPLTVTSAQKNPTAFYLCATSRGTHDNQPQHFGDGTRLSIL.